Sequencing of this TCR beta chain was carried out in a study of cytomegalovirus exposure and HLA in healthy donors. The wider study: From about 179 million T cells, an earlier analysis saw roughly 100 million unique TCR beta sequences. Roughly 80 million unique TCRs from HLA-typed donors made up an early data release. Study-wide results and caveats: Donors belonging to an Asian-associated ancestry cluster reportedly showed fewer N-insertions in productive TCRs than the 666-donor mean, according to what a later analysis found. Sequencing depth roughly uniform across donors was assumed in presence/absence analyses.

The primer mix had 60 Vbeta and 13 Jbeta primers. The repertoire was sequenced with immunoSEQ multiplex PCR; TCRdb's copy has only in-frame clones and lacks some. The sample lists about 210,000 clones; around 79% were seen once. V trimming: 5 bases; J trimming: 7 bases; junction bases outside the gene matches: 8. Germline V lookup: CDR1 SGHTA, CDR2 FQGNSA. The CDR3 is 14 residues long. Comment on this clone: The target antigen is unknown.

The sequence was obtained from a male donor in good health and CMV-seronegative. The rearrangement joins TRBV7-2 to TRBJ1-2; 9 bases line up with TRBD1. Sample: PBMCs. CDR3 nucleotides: TGTGCCAGCAGCCTAGGACAGGGGATAGGTGGCTACACCTTC. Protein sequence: CASSLGQGIGGYTF.